This TCR beta chain was recovered during a study of OX40 agonist ivuxolimab in advanced cancers. Study background: Three patients, one with hepatocellular carcinoma and two with cutaneous melanoma, responded partially. General observations from the study: In CD8+ T cells, expanded clones were on average more numerous than in CD4+.

The timepoints at which blood was sampled were baseline, cycle 4 day 1, and cycle 7 day 1. Notes on this clone: Antigen unknown.

Trimming took 4 bases from V and 7 from J; bases not matched to a gene: 6. The CDR3 covers 14 residues. Sequenced by immunoSEQ multiplex PCR; TCRdb stores in-frame clones only, minus some. The sample consists of about 22,000 clones, about 83% of them appearing once. The sequence came from an adult with an advanced solid tumor such as melanoma, head and neck, liver or kidney cancer. This chain joins TRBV6-7 and TRBJ2-1; 8 bases line up with TRBD1. TRBV6-7 is an ORF; its function is uncertain. Material: CD4+ or CD8+ T cells sorted from blood, obtained in a trial of the OX40 agonist ivuxolimab. The CDR3 sequence is CASSSTGVRNEQFF. Written as DNA, the CDR3 is TGTGCCAGCAGTTCGACAGGGGTTAGGAATGAGCAGTTCTTC.